A single T cell receptor beta chain is shown here with its context. Its antigen is unidentified. This record comes from a study of T cell responses to AZD1222 COVID-19 vaccine. Study-wide results and caveats: None of the repertoires were sampled until the peak T cell response had passed.

Per the germline V gene, CDR1 is SGHRS and CDR2 is YFSETQ. The J segment lost 0 bases and the V segment lost 0 bases, leaving 3 bases of the junction unmatched. CDR3 length equals 17 residues. TCRdb's copy holds only in-frame clones and misses some; the assay was immunoSEQ multiplex PCR. Of about 120,000 clones in the sample, approximately 88% are singletons; the top ten hold roughly 3.5%. The sample was peripheral blood, taken on day 0 of AZD1222 vaccination. This TCR came from an adult in good health. The chain is built from TRBV5-1 and TRBJ1-6, with 7 bases that match TRBD1. This CDR3 reads CASSLEGANSYNSPLHF. As DNA, the CDR3 is TGCGCCAGCAGCTTGGAGGGGGCCAACTCCTATAATTCACCCCTCCACTTT.